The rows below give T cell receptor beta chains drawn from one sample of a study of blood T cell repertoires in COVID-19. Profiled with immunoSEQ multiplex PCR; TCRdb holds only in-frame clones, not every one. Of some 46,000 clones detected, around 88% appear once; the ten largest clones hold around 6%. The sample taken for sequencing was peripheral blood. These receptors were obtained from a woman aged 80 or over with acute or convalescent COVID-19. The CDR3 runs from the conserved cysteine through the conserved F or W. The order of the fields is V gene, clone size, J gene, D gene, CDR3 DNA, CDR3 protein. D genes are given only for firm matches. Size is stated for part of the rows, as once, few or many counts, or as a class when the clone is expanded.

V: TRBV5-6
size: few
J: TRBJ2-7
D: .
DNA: TGTGCCAGCAGTCGGGGGGCCCTGCACTACTACGAGCAGTACTTC
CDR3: CASSRGALHYYEQYF

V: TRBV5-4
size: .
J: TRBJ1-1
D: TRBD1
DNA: TGTGCCAGCAGCCTGGGACAGGGGGGGGACACTGAAGCTTTCTTT
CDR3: CASSLGQGGDTEAFF

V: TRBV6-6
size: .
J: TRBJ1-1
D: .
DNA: TGTGCCAGCAGGACCCGACAGACTGAAGCTTTCTTT
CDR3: CASRTRQTEAFF

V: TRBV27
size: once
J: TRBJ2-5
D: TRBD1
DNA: TGTGCCACCACTGAATTCGGGACAGGGGAGAGGACCCAGTACTTC
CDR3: CATTEFGTGERTQYF

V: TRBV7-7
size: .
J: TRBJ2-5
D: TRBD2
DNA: TGTGCTAGCAGCGCCTCTAGCGGGGTGGAGGCCCAGTACTTC
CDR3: CASSASSGVEAQYF

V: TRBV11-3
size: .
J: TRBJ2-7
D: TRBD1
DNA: TGTGCCAGCAGCTCACACAGGGGTTCCTACGAGCAGTACTTC
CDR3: CASSSHRGSYEQYF

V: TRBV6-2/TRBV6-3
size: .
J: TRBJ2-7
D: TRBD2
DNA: TGTGCCAGCAGTTATGGGACTAGCAGTCACGAGCAGTACTTC
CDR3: CASSYGTSSHEQYF

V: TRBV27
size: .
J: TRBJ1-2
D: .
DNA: TGTGCCAGCAGTTTTCGTGGGCTAGGCTACACCTTC
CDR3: CASSFRGLGYTF

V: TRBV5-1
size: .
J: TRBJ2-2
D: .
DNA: TGCGCCAGCAGCTTGGCGGGGGAGAACACCGGGGAGCTGTTTTTT
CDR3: CASSLAGENTGELFF

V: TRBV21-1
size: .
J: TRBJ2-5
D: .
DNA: TGTGCCAGCAGCAAAGCGCGAGGACGGGACAGGGTTGAGACCCAGTACTTC
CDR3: CASSKARGRDRVETQYF

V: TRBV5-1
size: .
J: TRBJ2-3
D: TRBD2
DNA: TGCGCCAGCAGCTTGGCAACTAGCGGGGTTACAGATACGCAGTATTTT
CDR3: CASSLATSGVTDTQYF

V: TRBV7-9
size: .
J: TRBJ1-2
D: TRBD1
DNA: TGTGCCAGCAGCCTTGACAGGGGAGATGGCTACACCTTC
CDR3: CASSLDRGDGYTF

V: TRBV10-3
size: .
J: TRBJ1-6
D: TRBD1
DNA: TGTGCCATCAGTGAGGCTCCACAGGGGGCGGGTTCACCCCTCCACTTT
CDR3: CAISEAPQGAGSPLHF

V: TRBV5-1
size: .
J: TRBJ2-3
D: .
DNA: TGCGCCAGCGGCCTCTCGTCGGGGGTGAAAGATACGCAGTATTTT
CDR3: CASGLSSGVKDTQYF

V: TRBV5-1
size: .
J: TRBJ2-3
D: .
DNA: TGCGCCAGCAGCCCGGGACGGGGGGCGCCGACAGATACGCAGTATTTT
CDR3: CASSPGRGAPTDTQYF

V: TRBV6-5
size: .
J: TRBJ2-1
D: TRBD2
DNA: TGTGCCAGCAGTTACTCGGCGGGGGACAATGAGCAGTTCTTC
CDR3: CASSYSAGDNEQFF

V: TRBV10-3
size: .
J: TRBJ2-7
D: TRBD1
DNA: TGTGCCGTTTCTTCCGGGACAGGGGCCTACGAGCAGTACTTC
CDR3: CAVSSGTGAYEQYF

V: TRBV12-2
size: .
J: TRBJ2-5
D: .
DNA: TGTGCAAGTCGCCAACTAGCAGAAGAGACCCAGTACTTC
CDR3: CASRQLAEETQYF

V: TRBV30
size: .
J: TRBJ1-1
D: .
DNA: TGTGCCTGGAGTGTACTTGGTCAGGGGAACACTGAAGCTTTCTTT
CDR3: CAWSVLGQGNTEAFF

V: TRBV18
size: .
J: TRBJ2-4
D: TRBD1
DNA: TGTGCCAGCTCACCACTGGCGACACAGGGGGCTTCGGGAAACATTCAGTACTTC
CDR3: CASSPLATQGASGNIQYF

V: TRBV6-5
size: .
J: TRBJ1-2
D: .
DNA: TGTGCCAGCAGCACCGTACGACAGTATGGCTACACCTTC
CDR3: CASSTVRQYGYTF

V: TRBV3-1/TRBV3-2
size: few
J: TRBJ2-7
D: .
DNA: TGTGCCAGCAGCCAAGCAGGGAACTACGAGCAGTACTTC
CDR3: CASSQAGNYEQYF

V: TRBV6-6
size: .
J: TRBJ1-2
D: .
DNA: TGTGCCAGCAGTTTTGGAACGGGGAGCTATGGCTACACCTTC
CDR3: CASSFGTGSYGYTF

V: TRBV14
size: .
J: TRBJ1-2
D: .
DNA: TGTGCCAGCAGCCAAGATCAAGGAGGACGGAGTGGCTACACCTTC
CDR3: CASSQDQGGRSGYTF

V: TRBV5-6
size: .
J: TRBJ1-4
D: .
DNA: TGTGCCAGCAGTTCCCTTGAGGGCACGCACAATGAAAAACTGTTTTTT
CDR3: CASSSLEGTHNEKLFF

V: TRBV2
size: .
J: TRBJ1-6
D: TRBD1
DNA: TGTGCCAGCTCGGCAGGGGGAATTTCACCCCTCCACTTT
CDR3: CASSAGGISPLHF

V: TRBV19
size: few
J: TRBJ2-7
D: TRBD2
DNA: TGTGCCAGTAGAGATGCTAGCGGGGGGGCCTCCTACGAGCAGTACTTC
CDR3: CASRDASGGASYEQYF

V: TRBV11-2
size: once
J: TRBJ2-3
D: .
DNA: TGTGCCAGCAGCTCAGACAGAAGTGGAGATACGCAGTATTTT
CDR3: CASSSDRSGDTQYF

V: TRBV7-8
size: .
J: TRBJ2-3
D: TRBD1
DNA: TGTGCCAGCAGCCTTGTGACAGGGGGCGTCACAGATACGCAGTATTTT
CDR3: CASSLVTGGVTDTQYF

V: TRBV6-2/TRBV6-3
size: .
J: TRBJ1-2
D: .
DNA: TGTGCCAGCAGCCCTCCCCAACGGGGGGGGTACTATGGCTACACCTTC
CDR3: CASSPPQRGGYYGYTF

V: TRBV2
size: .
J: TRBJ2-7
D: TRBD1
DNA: TGTGCCAGCTATTCCCACCCGGGACAGGGATCCTACGAGCAGTACTTC
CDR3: CASYSHPGQGSYEQYF

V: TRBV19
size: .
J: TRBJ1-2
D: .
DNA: TGTGCCAGTAGTATAGGCTATCACGACTATGGCTACACCTTC
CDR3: CASSIGYHDYGYTF

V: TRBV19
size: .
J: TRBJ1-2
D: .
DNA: TGTGCCAGTAGTATTACAGGGAATGGCTACACCTTC
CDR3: CASSITGNGYTF

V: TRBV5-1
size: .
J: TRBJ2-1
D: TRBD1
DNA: TGCGCCAGCAGCCCCGGTATGGGACAGGGGAGAGTACATGAGCAGTTCTTC
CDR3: CASSPGMGQGRVHEQFF

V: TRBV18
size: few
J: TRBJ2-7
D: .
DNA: TGTGCCAGCTCACCACCCCCAGGGGTCTACGAGCAGTACTTC
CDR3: CASSPPPGVYEQYF

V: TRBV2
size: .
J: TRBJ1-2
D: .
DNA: TGTGCCAGCAAACGGGGGGGCTACACCTTC
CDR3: CASKRGGYTF

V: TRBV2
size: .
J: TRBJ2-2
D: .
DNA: TGTGCCAGGTATCGGGACAAAACGAACACCGGGGAGCTGTTTTTT
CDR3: CARYRDKTNTGELFF

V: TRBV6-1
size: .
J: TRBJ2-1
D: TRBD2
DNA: TGTGCCAGCAGTGACGGGGCGGGGGGATACAATGAGCAGTTCTTC
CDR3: CASSDGAGGYNEQFF

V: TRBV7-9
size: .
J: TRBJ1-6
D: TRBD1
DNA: TGTGCCAGCAGCGGGGGACAGGGGTTCTATAATTCACCCCTCCACTTT
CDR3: CASSGGQGFYNSPLHF

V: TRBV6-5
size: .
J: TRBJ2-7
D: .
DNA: TGTGCCAGCAACAGGGCCGGGGCCTACGAGCAGTACTTC
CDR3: CASNRAGAYEQYF

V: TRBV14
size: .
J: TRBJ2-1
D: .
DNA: TGTGCCAGCAGCCAAGTAACCTACGATGAGCAGTTCTTC
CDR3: CASSQVTYDEQFF

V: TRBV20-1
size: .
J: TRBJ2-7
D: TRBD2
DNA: TGCAGTGCTAGTGGGGGGGTGAACACCTACGAGCAGTACTTC
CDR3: CSASGGVNTYEQYF

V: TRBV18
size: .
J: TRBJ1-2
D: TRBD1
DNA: TGTGCCAGCTCACGAACAGGGGGCTCAGACTATGGCTACACCTTC
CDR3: CASSRTGGSDYGYTF

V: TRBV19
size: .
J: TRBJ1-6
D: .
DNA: TGTGCCAGTAGTAAAGCCCAGGGGAGCGGATACTCACCCCTCCACTTT
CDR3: CASSKAQGSGYSPLHF

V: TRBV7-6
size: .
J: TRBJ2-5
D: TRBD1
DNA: TGTGCCAGCAGCCGAGGGGTCACGACAGGGGAACAAGAGACCCAGTACTTC
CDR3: CASSRGVTTGEQETQYF

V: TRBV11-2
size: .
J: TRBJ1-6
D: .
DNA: TGTGCCAGCAGCTTAGCTTTGGGAGAAGGTTCACCCCTCCACTTT
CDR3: CASSLALGEGSPLHF

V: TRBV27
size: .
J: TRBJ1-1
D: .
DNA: TGTGCCAGCAGTCCACAACTAACGGCGCTTGAAGCTTTCTTT
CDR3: CASSPQLTALEAFF

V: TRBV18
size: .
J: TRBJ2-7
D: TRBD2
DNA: TGTGCCAGCTCAATAGCGGGGAAGTCCTACGAGCAGTACTTC
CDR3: CASSIAGKSYEQYF

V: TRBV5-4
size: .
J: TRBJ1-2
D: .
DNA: TGTGCCAGCCACGACACCTACAACTATGGCTACACCTTC
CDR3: CASHDTYNYGYTF

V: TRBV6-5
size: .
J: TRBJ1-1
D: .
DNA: TGTGCCAGCAGTTACTCCTCCCGTCGGGGGAACACTGAAGCTTTCTTT
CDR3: CASSYSSRRGNTEAFF

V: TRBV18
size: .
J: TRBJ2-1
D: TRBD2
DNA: TGTGCCAGCTCACCACGGACTAGCGGGGGAAATGAGCAGTTCTTC
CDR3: CASSPRTSGGNEQFF

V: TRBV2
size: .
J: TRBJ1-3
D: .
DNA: TGTGCCAGCAGGGAGGTATCGGTTGGAAACACCATATATTTT
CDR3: CASREVSVGNTIYF

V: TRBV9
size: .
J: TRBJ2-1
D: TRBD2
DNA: TGTGCCAGCAGTGACGGGGGGAATGAGCAGTTCTTC
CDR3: CASSDGGNEQFF

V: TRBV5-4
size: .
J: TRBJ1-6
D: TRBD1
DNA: TGTGCCAGCAGCCCCCCGGGACAGAGGAATTCACCCCTCCACTTT
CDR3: CASSPPGQRNSPLHF

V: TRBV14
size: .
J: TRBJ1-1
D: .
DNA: TGTGCCAGCAGCCCAGGGAACACTGAAGCTTTCTTT
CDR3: CASSPGNTEAFF

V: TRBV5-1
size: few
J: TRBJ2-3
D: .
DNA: TGCGCCAGCAGCTTGGGAGCATTTAGCACAGATACGCAGTATTTT
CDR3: CASSLGAFSTDTQYF

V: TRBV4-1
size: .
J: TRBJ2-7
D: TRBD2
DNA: TGCGCCAGCAGCCAAGATGGGACTAGAACCTACGAGCAGTACTTC
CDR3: CASSQDGTRTYEQYF

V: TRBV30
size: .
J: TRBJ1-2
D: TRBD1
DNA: TGTGCCTGGAGTGGGGACAGGGGCTATGGCTACACCTTC
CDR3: CAWSGDRGYGYTF

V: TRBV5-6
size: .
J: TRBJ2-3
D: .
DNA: TGTGCCAGCAGCCCGGTTGAGTTGGGGCAAGATACGCAGTATTTT
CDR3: CASSPVELGQDTQYF

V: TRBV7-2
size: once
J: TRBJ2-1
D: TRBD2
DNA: TGTGCCAGCAGCCCGGCTGGCCTAGCGGGGATCAATGAGCAGTTCTTC
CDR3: CASSPAGLAGINEQFF